This passage covers 19 T cell receptor beta chains from one sample sequenced in a study of CD8 T cells in ankylosing spondylitis. Each CDR3 protein is one row after TCRdb ran MiXCR on the 5' RACE reads. The data show about 130,000 distinct CDR3 sequences, approximately 7.4% seen once. The material sequenced was blood, either unsorted or a sorted T cell fraction (not recorded which). Receptors were obtained from a female donor with ankylosing spondylitis or in good health (not recorded which).

This clonotype was detected only a few times. The chain links TRBV7-2 to TRBJ2-3; D gene unclear. Deletions cut 7 bases from V and 2 bases from J, with 13 bases between. Germline values: CDR1 SGHTA, CDR2 FQGNSA. There are 14 residues in the CDR3. The CDR3 is CASTSRQYTDTQYF. The DNA for the CDR3 is TGTGCCAGCACCTCTCGCCAGTACACAGATACGCAGTATTTT. The whole variable domain, remainder taken from reference TRBV7-2 and TRBJ2-3, is GAGVSQSPSNKVTEKGKDVELRCDPISGHTALYWYRQSLGQGLEFLIYFQGNSAPDKSGLPSDRFSAERTGGSVSTLTIQRTQQEDSAVYLCASTSRQYTDTQYFGPGTRLTVL.

This clonotype was counted ten times or more. This chain joins TRBV6-1 and TRBJ1-4; D may be TRBD1 (5 bases). Germline V gene lookup returns CDR1 MNHNS and CDR2 SASEGT. Trimming pared 7 bases from V and 4 bases from J, leaving 10 bases between. The CDR3 totals 13 residues. CDR3 bases: TGTGCCAGCACTCAGGGCCTTAATGAAAAACTGTTTTTT. Protein product: CASTQGLNEKLFF.

This clonotype occurred many times. V is TRBV5-4 and J is TRBJ2-3; D unresolved. Trimming stripped 0 bases from V and 0 bases from J, with 8 bases between. CDR3 length: 15 residues. Germline V gene data show CDR1 as SGHNT and CDR2 as YYREEE (reference sequence). CDR3 bases: TGTGCCAGCAGCTTGGACATTTCTAGCACAGATACGCAGTATTTT. This codes for CASSLDISSTDTQYF.

Many counts were recorded for this clonotype. The chain is built from TRBV6-1 and TRBJ2-1; TRBD1 is a possible D gene (6 bases). This CDR3 comprises 12 residues. V was shortened by 9 bases and J by 5 bases, with 11 bases between the two germline ends. The germline CDR1 and CDR2 sequences are MNHNS and SASEGT. This CDR3 reads CASTGRHNEQFF. CDR3 in DNA: TGTGCCAGTACAGGGAGACACAATGAGCAGTTCTTC.

This clonotype was seen many times. The chain combines TRBV20-1 with TRBJ1-1; no definite D call. Trimming removed 3 bases at V and 7 bases at J, with 9 bases between. The germline gives CDR1 DFQATT, CDR2 SNEGSKA (reference sequence). This CDR3 has 11 amino acids. CDR3 protein: CSASLGSEAFF. CDR3 nucleotides: TGCAGTGCTAGTCTCGGGAGTGAAGCTTTCTTT.

This clonotype was seen repeatedly, ten times or more. The chain employs TRBV4-3 and TRBJ1-2, with D possibly matching TRBD1 (5 bases). With 1 base removed from V and 5 bases from J, the gap between germline ends came to 8 bases. CDR1 is LGHNA and CDR2 is YSLEER in the germline V gene. The CDR3 spans 13 residues. CDR3 region: CASSQGGVYGYTF. CDR3 coding DNA: TGCGCCAGCAGCCAAGGAGGGGTTTATGGCTACACCTTC.

This clonotype was counted ten times or more. The V call is TRBV5-1, the J call TRBJ2-1; the match to TRBD1 covers 9 bases. J gave up 7 bases and V 0 bases, and 5 bases lay outside the gene matches. Germline V gene lookup returns CDR1 SGHRS and CDR2 YFSETQ. The CDR3 extends over 15 amino acids. This chain's CDR3 is CASSLGQGVGNEQFF. For the CDR3, the DNA is TGCGCCAGCAGCTTGGGACAGGGGGTAGGGAATGAGCAGTTCTTC. The full variable domain, rest sourced from reference TRBV5-1 and TRBJ2-1, is KAGVTQTPRYLIKTRGQQVTLSCSPISGHRSVSWYQQTPGQGLQFLFEYFSETQRNKGNFPGRFSGRQFSNSRSEMNVSTLELGDSALYLCASSLGQGVGNEQFFGPGTRLTVL.

This clonotype was seen repeatedly, ten times or more. A junction end diverges from the germline sequence, so it may reflect a read error. The chain recombines TRBV27 with TRBJ1-1; D call uncertain. Per the germline V gene, CDR1 is MNHEY and CDR2 is SMNVEV (reference sequence). The CDR3 runs to 15 residues. CDR3 amino acids: CASRDWATKNSEAFF. The CDR3 DNA reads as TGTGCCAGCAGAGATTGGGCAACAAAGAACTCTGAAGCTTTCTTT.

This clonotype was observed at least ten times. V gene TRBV25-1 combines with J gene TRBJ1-2; tentative D call: TRBD1 (6 bases). V was shortened by 3 bases and J by 6 bases, with 17 bases between the two germline ends. The V gene's germline CDR1 is MGHDK and CDR2 SYGVNS. The CDR3 totals 15 residues. CDR3 nucleotides: TGTGCCAGCAGTGATTTAGGGGGGGGCCCTGATGGCTACACCTTC. Translation: CASSDLGGGPDGYTF.

This clonotype was detected ten times or more. V and J are TRBV7-3 and TRBJ2-1; perhaps D is TRBD1 or TRBD2 (6 bases each). The CDR3 extends over 15 amino acids. V lost 4 bases, J lost 7 bases, and 17 bases lay in between. Germline V CDR1 and CDR2: SGHTA, FQGTGA. The CDR3 bases are TGTGCCAGCAGCTCCGGACAGTCCGCGGGGAATGAGCAGTTCTTC. Protein sequence: CASSSGQSAGNEQFF.

This clonotype was seen repeatedly, ten times or more. The chain is built from TRBV12-3 or TRBV12-4 and TRBJ1-4; a possible D gene is TRBD1 (5 bases). There are 14 residues in the CDR3. Trimming removed 2 bases at V and 2 bases at J, with 6 bases between. In DNA, the CDR3 is TGTGCCAGCAGTTTACAGGGCACTAATGAAAAACTGTTTTTT. Its protein product is CASSLQGTNEKLFF.

This clonotype was seen ten or more times. The genes are TRBV19 and TRBJ1-2; a possible D gene is TRBD1 (5 bases). Germline V gives CDR1 LNHDA, CDR2 SQIVND (reference sequence). The CDR3 covers 13 residues. Trimming stripped 2 bases from V and 4 bases from J, with 8 bases between. Written as DNA, the CDR3 is TGTGCCAGTAGTATAACAGGCCCCTATGGCTACACCTTC. Protein: CASSITGPYGYTF. Looking up the rest from reference TRBV19 and TRBJ1-2 gives the full variable domain: DGGITQSPKYLFRKEGQNVTLSCEQNLNHDAMYWYRQDPGQGLRLIYYSQIVNDFQKGDIAEGYSVSREKKESFPLTVTSAQKNPTAFYLCASSITGPYGYTFGSGTRLTVV.

This clonotype was recorded at least ten times. This chain connects TRBV7-6 to TRBJ2-3, with 11 bases that match TRBD1. The CDR3 sequence is 18 residues long. Germline lookup yields CDR1 SGHVS and CDR2 FNYEAQ. V lost 1 base to trimming and J lost 4 bases; unmatched junction nucleotides: 10. In DNA form, the CDR3 reads TGTGCCAGCAGCTTAGGGACAGGGGGCATTGTCCCTTCAGATACGCAGTATTTT. Its protein product is CASSLGTGGIVPSDTQYF.

This clonotype has a count of ten or more. In DNA, the CDR3 is TGTGGGCAGAGCACAGATACGCAGTATTTT. Its translation: CGQSTDTQYF. The J gene is TRBJ2-3, the V gene TRBV12-3 or TRBV12-4; D gene unclear. This CDR3 spans 10 amino acids.

This clonotype was detected ten times or more. V gene TRBV24-1 combines with J gene TRBJ2-3, with D uncertain. From germline, CDR1 is KGHDR and CDR2 SFDVKD. This CDR3 contains 13 residues. Trimming pared 2 bases from V and 3 bases from J, leaving 5 bases between. The DNA of the CDR3 is TGTGCCACCAGTGATTATCGGACAGATACGCAGTATTTT. Translation gives CATSDYRTDTQYF.

The table lists this clonotype with many counts. The rearrangement uses TRBV27 and TRBJ2-3; D unclear. CDR3 length equals 12 residues. CDR1 and CDR2 from the germline V gene are MNHEY and SMNVEV (reference sequence). V was pared by 5 bases and J by 2 bases, with 5 bases between. The CDR3 spells CASSHLTDTQYF. The CDR3 DNA follows: TGTGCCAGCAGTCATCTCACAGATACGCAGTATTTT.

At least ten counts were recorded for this clonotype. The V and J genes are TRBV20-1 and TRBJ2-1; tentative D call: TRBD2 (6 bases). The length of the CDR3 is 14 residues. V lost 0 bases to trimming and J lost 9 bases, with 15 bases between them. The germline V gene has CDR1 DFQATT and CDR2 SNEGSKA (reference sequence). In DNA form, the CDR3 reads TGCAGTGCTAGAGATTGGGGGGAGCGGGCTGAGCAGTTCTTC. It specifies CSARDWGERAEQFF.

This clonotype has a count of ten or more. This sequence joins TRBV5-1 and TRBJ1-1; no clear D gene. Trimming stripped 1 base from V and 1 base from J, with 8 bases between. CDR3 length: 14 residues. Looked up from germline, CDR1 is SGHRS and CDR2 is YFSETQ. DNA for the CDR3: TGCGCCAGCAGCTTGCAGGCGGAGAACACTGAAGCTTTCTTT. Translating gives CASSLQAENTEAFF.

In this sample, this clonotype turned up many times. The genes are TRBV25-1 and TRBJ2-5; D ambiguous. Trimming removed 1 base at V and 0 bases at J, with 9 bases between. In germline, CDR1 is MGHDK, CDR2 SYGVNS. The CDR3 is made up of 15 amino acids. The CDR3 protein is CASSEFPGNQETQYF. The CDR3 DNA is TGTGCCAGCAGTGAATTTCCAGGCAACCAAGAGACCCAGTACTTC.